These 20 T cell receptor beta chains came from one sample sequenced in a study of long-term antiretroviral therapy in people with HIV. immunoSEQ v3.0 was run at survey level. The assay was immunoSEQ multiplex PCR, and TCRdb's table has in-frame clones only and misses some. Found here are around 21,000 clones, approximately 86% of them singletons; the top ten hold roughly 3.9%. The sequencing used unsorted PBMCs, collected roughly 4 years after starting antiretroviral therapy. These receptors all stem from a man aged 18 to 30 with HIV.

This sequence joins TRBV11-2 and TRBJ2-3; 9 nucleotides align to TRBD2. The V and J ends lost 3 bases and 6 bases, in that order; junction bases with no gene match: 10. The CDR3 extends over 16 amino acids. Germline V gene data show CDR1 as SGHAT and CDR2 as FQNNGV. The CDR3 DNA is TGTGCCAGCAGCTTTAATAGCGGGGGAGAGCTGGATACGCAGTATTTT. Amino acids: CASSFNSGGELDTQYF. The full variable domain, with the rest looked up from reference TRBV11-2 and TRBJ2-3, is EAGVAQSPRYKIIEKRQSVAFWCNPISGHATLYWYQQILGQGPKLLIQFQNNGVVDDSQLPKDRFSAERLKGVDSTLKIQPAKLEDSAVYLCASSFNSGGELDTQYFGPGTRLTVL.

V usage is TRBV5-1 and J usage is TRBJ2-5; D is uncertain. V was trimmed by 4 bases and J by 5 bases, leaving 15 bases between them. Germline V gene data show CDR1 as SGHRS and CDR2 as YFSETQ. The CDR3 is 14 residues long. The CDR3 here is CASSPNRPTETQYF. The CDR3 DNA follows: TGCGCCAGCAGCCCGAACAGACCGACCGAGACCCAGTACTTC.

The gene calls are TRBV6-5 and TRBJ2-3, with a possible D match to TRBD2 (5 bases). The CDR3 sequence is 13 residues long. Looked up from germline, CDR1 is MNHEY and CDR2 is SVGAGI. V was trimmed by 2 bases and J by 9 bases, leaving 12 bases between them. The CDR3 nucleotides are TGTGCCAGCAGTTACAAGGTGGAGGACACGCAGTATTTT. Encoded protein: CASSYKVEDTQYF.

The CDR3 DNA reads TGCGCCAGCAGCTTGGCCCTCCAAGAGACCCAGTACTTC. It specifies CASSLALQETQYF. The chain carries TRBV5-1 and TRBJ2-5; D gene ambiguous. The CDR3 is 13 residues long. Germline loops: CDR1 SGHRS, CDR2 YFSETQ. Trimming cost V 0 bases and J 1 base, with 4 bases left between them.

The chain has TRBV29-1 and TRBJ1-3; 8 bases fit TRBD1. CDR3 size: 15 residues. Germline V lookup: CDR1 SQVTM, CDR2 ANQGSEA. Unmatched junction bases numbered 7, after V lost 6 bases and J lost 0 bases. The DNA for the CDR3 is TGCAGCGTGTGGACAGGGACCTCCTCTGGAAACACCATATATTTT. Its protein is CSVWTGTSSGNTIYF.

The V call is TRBV28, the J call TRBJ1-5; 9 bases align to TRBD1. This CDR3 region has 15 residues. The V gene end was trimmed by 4 bases and the J gene end by 9 bases; junction bases not matched to a gene: 10. Per the germline V gene, CDR1 is MDHEN and CDR2 is SYDVKM. The CDR3 DNA sequence: TGTGCCAGCAGTTCGGGACAGGGAGCCCAAGGGCCCCAGCATTTT. Translated: CASSSGQGAQGPQHF. Using reference TRBV28 and TRBJ1-5 for the parts outside the CDR3, the full variable domain is DVKVTQSSRYLVKRTGEKVFLECVQDMDHENMFWYRQDPGLGLRLIYFSYDVKMKEKGDIPEGYSVSREKKERFSLILESASTNQTSMYLCASSSGQGAQGPQHFGDGTRLSIL.

CDR3 protein: CASSFSSEAFF. CDR3 nucleotides: TGTGCCAGCAGTTTCAGTAGTGAAGCTTTCTTT. This chain uses TRBV6-5 with TRBJ1-1; D uncertain. Trimming removed 4 bases at V and 7 bases at J, with 7 bases between. The germline V gene has CDR1 MNHEY and CDR2 SVGAGI. The CDR3 has 11 amino acids.

V is TRBV19 and J is TRBJ1-5, with TRBD1 identical over 9 bases. Per the germline V gene, CDR1 is LNHDA and CDR2 is SQIVND (reference sequence). The CDR3 is 15 amino acids. With V trimmed by 4 bases and J by 3 bases, 4 bases remained unmatched. The CDR3 DNA is TGTGCCAGTAGTAGGGACAGGGATTACAATCAGCCCCAGCATTTT. Translating it yields CASSRDRDYNQPQHF.

The rearrangement uses TRBV10-2 and TRBJ2-7, with no clear D. Trimming cost V 3 bases and J 3 bases, with 15 bases left between them. The V gene's germline CDR1 is WSHSY and CDR2 SAAADI. This CDR3 spans 15 amino acids. This chain's CDR3 is CASSDRNRQGYEQYF. Here the CDR3 DNA reads TGCGCCAGCAGTGACCGGAACAGACAAGGCTACGAGCAGTACTTC.

On this clone: Other DNA sequences in this sample translate to the same CDR3. The chain uses TRBV5-8 and TRBJ2-2; tentative D call: TRBD1 (6 bases). Germline loops: CDR1 SGHTS, CDR2 YDEGEE. V was pared by 2 bases and J by 0 bases, with 17 bases between. CDR3 length: 18 amino acids. In DNA, the CDR3 is TGTGCCAGCAGCTTAGACAGGTTTTATCGGGCGAACACCGGGGAGCTGTTTTTT. Its translation is CASSLDRFYRANTGELFF.

This clone has only one observation. The chain carries TRBV4-1 and TRBJ1-6, with D possibly TRBD1 on 5 matching bases. Germline CDR1 reads MGHRA; CDR2 reads YSYEKL. The CDR3 spans 15 residues. The V end lost 6 bases, the J end lost 7 bases, and 16 bases lay between the germline ends. The CDR3 coding sequence is TGCGCCAGCAGGCTCACCGGGGCGGAAAATTCACCCCTCCACTTT. Protein sequence: CASRLTGAENSPLHF.

This rearrangement joins TRBV12-5 to TRBJ2-3, with unresolved D. V lost 0 bases, J lost 0 bases, and 19 bases lay in between. The germline V gene has CDR1 LGHNT and CDR2 FRNRAP. The CDR3 contains 19 residues. The CDR3 reads CASGLVETWAVTSTDTQYF. The DNA of the CDR3 is TGTGCTAGTGGTTTGGTAGAAACGTGGGCAGTGACTAGCACAGATACGCAGTATTTT.

The chain uses TRBV6-6 and TRBJ1-3; no clear D. This CDR3 comprises 16 residues. CDR1 is MNHNY and CDR2 is SVGAGI in the germline V gene (reference sequence). V was shortened by 0 bases and J by 3 bases, with 12 bases between the two germline ends. The CDR3 sequence is CASSYSGSRSGNTIYF. The CDR3 DNA reads as TGTGCCAGCAGTTACTCGGGTTCTAGGAGTGGAAACACCATATATTTT.

The chain links TRBV4-1 to TRBJ2-2; 9 bases are shared with TRBD1. The CDR3 runs 17 residues. The ends lost 0 bases at V and 5 bases at J; junction bases unmatched: 7. Germline V CDR1 and CDR2: MGHRA, YSYEKL. The CDR3 reads CASSQDTGQGGTGELFF. DNA of the CDR3: TGCGCCAGCAGCCAAGATACGGGACAGGGAGGAACCGGGGAGCTGTTTTTT.

The chain employs TRBV7-8 and TRBJ2-7; possibly TRBD2 for D (5 bases). With 3 bases removed from V and 4 bases from J, the gap between germline ends came to 19 bases. The V gene's germline CDR1 is SGHVS and CDR2 FQNEAQ. The CDR3 contains 16 residues. CDR3 residues: CASSFLRAVRTYEQYF. For the CDR3, the DNA is TGTGCCAGCAGCTTCCTGCGGGCCGTGAGAACTTACGAGCAGTACTTC.

The chain uses TRBV6-6 and TRBJ2-1; the D gene is possibly TRBD1 (6 bases). Germline values: CDR1 MNHNY, CDR2 SVGAGI (reference sequence). V was shortened by 8 bases and J by 6 bases, with 11 bases between the two germline ends. The CDR3 length is 12 residues. CDR3 in amino acids: CASSGQTNEQFF. DNA for the CDR3: TGTGCCAGCTCGGGACAAACCAATGAGCAGTTCTTC.

This clone was seen a handful of times. The rearrangement joins TRBV7-9 to TRBJ2-2, with a possible D match to TRBD2 (5 bases). The V gene's germline CDR1 is SEHNR and CDR2 FQNEAQ (reference sequence). Trimming left V 1 base short and J 0 bases short, with 6 bases between. The CDR3 sequence is 15 residues long. The CDR3 bases are TGTGCCAGCAGCTTAGTACTAGCGAACACCGGGGAGCTGTTTTTT. This gives the protein CASSLVLANTGELFF. Combining the CDR3 with reference TRBV7-9 and TRBJ2-2 gives the whole variable domain DTGVSQNPRHKITKRGQNVTFRCDPISEHNRLYWYRQTLGQGPEFLTYFQNEAQLEKSRLLSDRFSAERPKGSFSTLEIQRTEQGDSAMYLCASSLVLANTGELFFGEGSRLTVL.

The rearrangement links TRBV5-5 to TRBJ2-7; 9 nucleotides align to TRBD1. The CDR3 spans 15 residues. Germline V gene sequence: CDR1 SGHKS, CDR2 YYEKEE (reference sequence). With 0 bases clipped from V and 6 bases from J, the junction kept 7 bases outside the gene matches. CDR3 loop: CASSLVPTGGLEQYF. The DNA for the CDR3 is TGTGCCAGCAGCTTGGTCCCGACAGGGGGGCTCGAGCAGTACTTC.

This clone is a singleton in its sample. The V and J genes are TRBV27 and TRBJ2-3, with D possibly TRBD2 on 6 matching bases. The germline gives CDR1 MNHEY, CDR2 SMNVEV (reference sequence). With 0 bases removed from V and 0 bases from J, the gap between germline ends came to 10 bases. The CDR3 runs to 16 residues. The CDR3 spells CASSLSWLASTDTQYF. DNA for the CDR3: TGTGCCAGCAGTTTATCGTGGCTAGCGAGCACAGATACGCAGTATTTT.

This chain links TRBV28 with TRBJ1-5; maybe TRBD1 (5 bases). Germline V gene lookup returns CDR1 MDHEN and CDR2 SYDVKM. This CDR3 is built from 15 residues. V was trimmed by 6 bases and J by 5 bases, leaving 17 bases between them. CDR3 loop: CASSPTGGGDQPQHF. The CDR3 nucleotides are TGTGCCAGCAGCCCAACGGGGGGGGGAGATCAGCCCCAGCATTTT.